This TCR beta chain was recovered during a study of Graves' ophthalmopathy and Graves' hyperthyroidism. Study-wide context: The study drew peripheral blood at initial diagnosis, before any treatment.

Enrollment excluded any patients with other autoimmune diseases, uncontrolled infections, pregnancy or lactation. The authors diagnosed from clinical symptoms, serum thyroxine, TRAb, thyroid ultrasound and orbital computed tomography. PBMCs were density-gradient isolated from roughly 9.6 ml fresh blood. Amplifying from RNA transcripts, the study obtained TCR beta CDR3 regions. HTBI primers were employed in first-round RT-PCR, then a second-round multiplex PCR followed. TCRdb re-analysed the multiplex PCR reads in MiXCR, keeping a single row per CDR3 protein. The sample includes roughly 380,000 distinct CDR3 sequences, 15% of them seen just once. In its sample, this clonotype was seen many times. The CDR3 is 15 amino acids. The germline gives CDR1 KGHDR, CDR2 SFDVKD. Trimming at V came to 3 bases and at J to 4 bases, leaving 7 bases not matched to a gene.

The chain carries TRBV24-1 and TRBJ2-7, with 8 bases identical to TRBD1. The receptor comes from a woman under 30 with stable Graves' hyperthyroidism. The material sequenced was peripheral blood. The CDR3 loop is CATSDPRQGAYEQYF. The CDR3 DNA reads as TGTGCCACCAGTGATCCTCGCCAGGGGGCTTACGAGCAGTACTTC.